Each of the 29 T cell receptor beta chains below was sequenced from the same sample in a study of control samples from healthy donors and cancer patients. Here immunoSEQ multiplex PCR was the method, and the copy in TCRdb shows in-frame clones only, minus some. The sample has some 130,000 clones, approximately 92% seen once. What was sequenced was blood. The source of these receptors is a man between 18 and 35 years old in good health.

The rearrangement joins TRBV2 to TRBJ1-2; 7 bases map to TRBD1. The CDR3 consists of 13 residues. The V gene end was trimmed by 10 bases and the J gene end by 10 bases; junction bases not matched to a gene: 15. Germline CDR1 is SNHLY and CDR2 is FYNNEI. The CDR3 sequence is CATLPRGGIVYTF. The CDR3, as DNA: TGTGCCACCCTACCCAGGGGGGGAATCGTCTACACCTTC.

The CDR3 sequence: CASTSTAETQYF. The CDR3 region has the DNA TGTGCCAGCACGTCCACAGCTGAGACCCAGTACTTC. The chain carries TRBV6-5 and TRBJ2-5; D unresolved. CDR3 length: 12 amino acids. Deletions cut 7 bases from V and 5 bases from J, with 11 bases between. From germline, CDR1 is MNHEY and CDR2 SVGAGI.

The CDR3 DNA sequence: TGTGCCAGCAGTTGGACTAGCGGTTATGAGCAGTTCTTC. It codes for CASSWTSGYEQFF. The chain has TRBV6-5 and TRBJ2-1, with 10 bases identical to TRBD2. CDR1 MNHEY and CDR2 SVGAGI come from the germline V gene. This CDR3 has 13 amino acids. With V trimmed by 4 bases and J by 8 bases, 2 bases remained unmatched.

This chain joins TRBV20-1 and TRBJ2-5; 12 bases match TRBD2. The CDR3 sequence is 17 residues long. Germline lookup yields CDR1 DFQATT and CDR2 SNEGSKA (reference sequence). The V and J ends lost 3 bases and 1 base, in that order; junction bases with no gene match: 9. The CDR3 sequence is CSASASGGDYFQETQYF. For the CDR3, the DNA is TGCAGTGCTAGTGCTAGCGGGGGGGATTACTTCCAAGAGACCCAGTACTTC.

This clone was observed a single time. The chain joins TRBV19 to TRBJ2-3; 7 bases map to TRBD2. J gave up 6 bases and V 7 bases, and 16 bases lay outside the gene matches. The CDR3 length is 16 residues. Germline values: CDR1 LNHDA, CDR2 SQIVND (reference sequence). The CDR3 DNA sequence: TGTGCCAGTACCGCGTCGCCTGAGGGGAGGGGCGATACGCAGTATTTT. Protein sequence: CASTASPEGRGDTQYF.

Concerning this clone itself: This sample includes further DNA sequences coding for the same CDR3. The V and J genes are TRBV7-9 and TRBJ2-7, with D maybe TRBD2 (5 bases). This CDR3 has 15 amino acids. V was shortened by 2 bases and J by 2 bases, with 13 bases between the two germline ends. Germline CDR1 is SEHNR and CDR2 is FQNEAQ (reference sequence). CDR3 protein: CASSLQEGSAYEQYF. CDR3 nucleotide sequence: TGTGCCAGCAGCTTACAAGAAGGGAGCGCCTACGAGCAGTACTTC.

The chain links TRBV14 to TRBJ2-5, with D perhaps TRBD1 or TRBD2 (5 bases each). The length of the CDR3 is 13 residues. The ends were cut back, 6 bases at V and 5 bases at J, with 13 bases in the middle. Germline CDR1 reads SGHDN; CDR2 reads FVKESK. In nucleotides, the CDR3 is TGTGCCAGCAGTGGAAGATGGGGGGAGACCCAGTACTTC. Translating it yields CASSGRWGETQYF.

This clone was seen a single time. This CDR3 is CASSLGPEAFF. CDR3 DNA sequence: TGTGCCAGCAGCTTGGGTCCAGAAGCTTTCTTT. This chain joins TRBV5-6 and TRBJ1-1; the D is unclear. V dropped 0 bases and J dropped 8 bases, with 5 bases sitting between them. The CDR3 contains 11 residues. The germline gives CDR1 SGHDT, CDR2 YYEEEE.

The CDR3: CASSNLRASGDGNEQFF. The DNA of the CDR3 is TGCGCCAGCAGCAACCTAAGGGCTAGCGGGGACGGGAATGAGCAGTTCTTC. The chain joins TRBV5-1 to TRBJ2-1; 9 nucleotides line up with TRBD2. This CDR3 region has 17 residues. CDR1 SGHRS and CDR2 YFSETQ come from the germline V gene. Losses at the gene ends were 4 bases for V and 7 bases for J; bases not matched to a gene: 15.

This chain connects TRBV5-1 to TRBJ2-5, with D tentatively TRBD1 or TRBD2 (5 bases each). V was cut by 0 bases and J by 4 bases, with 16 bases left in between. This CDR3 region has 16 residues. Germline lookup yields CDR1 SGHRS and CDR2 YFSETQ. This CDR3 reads CASSLVSQARGETQYF. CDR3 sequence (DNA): TGCGCCAGCAGCTTGGTTTCGCAAGCGAGGGGAGAGACCCAGTACTTC.

CDR3 sequence (DNA): TGTGCCAGCACTACAGGGTTGGCCTACGAGCAGTACTTC. Translation: CASTTGLAYEQYF. V usage is TRBV12-3 or TRBV12-4 and J usage is TRBJ2-7; D possibly corresponds to TRBD1 (6 bases). The CDR3 spans 13 residues. Trimming cost V 7 bases and J 2 bases, with 12 bases left between them.

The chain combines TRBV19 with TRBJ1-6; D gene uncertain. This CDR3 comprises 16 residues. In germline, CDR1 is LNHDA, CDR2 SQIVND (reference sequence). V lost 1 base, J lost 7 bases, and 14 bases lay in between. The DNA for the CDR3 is TGTGCCAGTAGTATAGCGGGAGGTCCTACGAATTCACCCCTCCACTTT. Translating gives CASSIAGGPTNSPLHF.

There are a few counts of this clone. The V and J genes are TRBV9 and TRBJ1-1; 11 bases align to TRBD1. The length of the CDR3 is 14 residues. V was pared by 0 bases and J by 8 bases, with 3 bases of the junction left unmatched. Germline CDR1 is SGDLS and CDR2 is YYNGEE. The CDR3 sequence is CASSVDRTGGEAFF. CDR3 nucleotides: TGTGCCAGCAGCGTAGACCGGACAGGGGGCGAAGCTTTCTTT.

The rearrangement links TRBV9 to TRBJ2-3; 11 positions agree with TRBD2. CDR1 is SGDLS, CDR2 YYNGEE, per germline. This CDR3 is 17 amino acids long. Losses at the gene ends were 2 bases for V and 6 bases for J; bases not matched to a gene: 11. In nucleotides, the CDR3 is TGTGCCAGCAGCGTTTCCGATAGCGGGGGGGCTAGGGATACGCAGTATTTT. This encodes CASSVSDSGGARDTQYF.

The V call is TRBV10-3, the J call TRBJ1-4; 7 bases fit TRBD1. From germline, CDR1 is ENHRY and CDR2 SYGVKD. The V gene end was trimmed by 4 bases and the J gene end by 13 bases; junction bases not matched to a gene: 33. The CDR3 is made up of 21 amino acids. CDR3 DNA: TGTGCCATCAGTGGGGTAGACAGGGAACGGGGATCGCCTCTTCGTGGAGATGGACTGTTTTTT. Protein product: CAISGVDRERGSPLRGDGLFF.

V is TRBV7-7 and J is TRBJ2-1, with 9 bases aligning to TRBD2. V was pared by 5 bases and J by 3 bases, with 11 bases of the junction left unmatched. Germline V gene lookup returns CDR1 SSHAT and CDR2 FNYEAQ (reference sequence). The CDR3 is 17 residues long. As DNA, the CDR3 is TGTGCCAGCAGCAATCTTCCCGGGACTAGCCGCTACAATGAGCAGTTCTTC. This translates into CASSNLPGTSRYNEQFF.

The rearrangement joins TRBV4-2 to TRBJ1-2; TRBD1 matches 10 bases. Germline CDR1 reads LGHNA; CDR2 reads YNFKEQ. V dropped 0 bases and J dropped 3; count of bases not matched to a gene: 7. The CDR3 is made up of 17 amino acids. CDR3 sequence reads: CASSQDQGQGLYYGYTF. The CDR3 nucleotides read TGTGCCAGCAGCCAAGATCAGGGACAGGGGTTATACTATGGCTACACCTTC.

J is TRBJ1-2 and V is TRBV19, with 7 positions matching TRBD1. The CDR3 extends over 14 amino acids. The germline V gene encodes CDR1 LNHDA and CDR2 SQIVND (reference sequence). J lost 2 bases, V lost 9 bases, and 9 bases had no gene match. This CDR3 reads CASRQGRSNYGYTF. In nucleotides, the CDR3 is TGTGCCAGCCGACAGGGAAGGTCGAACTATGGCTACACCTTC.

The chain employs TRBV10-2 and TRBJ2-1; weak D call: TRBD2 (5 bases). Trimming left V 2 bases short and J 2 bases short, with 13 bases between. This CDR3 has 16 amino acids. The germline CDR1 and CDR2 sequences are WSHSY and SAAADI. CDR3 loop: CASSEGLLEPYNEQFF. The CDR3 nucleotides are TGCGCCAGCAGTGAGGGACTCCTTGAACCCTACAATGAGCAGTTCTTC.

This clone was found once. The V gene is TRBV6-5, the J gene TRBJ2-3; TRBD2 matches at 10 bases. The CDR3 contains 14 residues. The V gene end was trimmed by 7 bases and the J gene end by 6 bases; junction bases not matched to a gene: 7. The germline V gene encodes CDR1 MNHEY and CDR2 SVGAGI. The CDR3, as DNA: TGTGCCAGCAATCCGGGACTAGCGACGGATACGCAGTATTTT. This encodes CASNPGLATDTQYF.

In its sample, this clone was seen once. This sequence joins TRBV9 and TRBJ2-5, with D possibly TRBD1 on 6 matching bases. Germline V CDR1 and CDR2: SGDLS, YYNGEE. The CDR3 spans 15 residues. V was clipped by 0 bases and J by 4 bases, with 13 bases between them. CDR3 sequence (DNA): TGTGCCAGCAGCGTAGCTTTGGGGGCTCTAGAGACCCAGTACTTC. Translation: CASSVALGALETQYF.

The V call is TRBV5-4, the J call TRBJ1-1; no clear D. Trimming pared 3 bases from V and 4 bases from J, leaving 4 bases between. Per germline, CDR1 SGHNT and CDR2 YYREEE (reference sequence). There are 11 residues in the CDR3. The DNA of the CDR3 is TGTGCCAGCAGCTATGGCACTGAAGCTTTCTTT. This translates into CASSYGTEAFF.

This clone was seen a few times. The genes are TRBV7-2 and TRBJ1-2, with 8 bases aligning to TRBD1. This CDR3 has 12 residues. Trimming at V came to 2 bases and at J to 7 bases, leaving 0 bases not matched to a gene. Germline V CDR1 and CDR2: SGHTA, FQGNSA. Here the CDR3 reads CASSLQGAGYTF. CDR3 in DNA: TGTGCCAGCAGCTTACAGGGGGCTGGCTACACCTTC.

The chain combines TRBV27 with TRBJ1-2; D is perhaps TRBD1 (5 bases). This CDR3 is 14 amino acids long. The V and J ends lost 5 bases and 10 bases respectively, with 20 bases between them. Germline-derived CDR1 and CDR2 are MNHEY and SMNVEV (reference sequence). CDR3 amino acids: CASSKGQGVSDYTF. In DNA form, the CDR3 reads TGTGCCAGCAGTAAGGGGCAAGGGGTGAGTGACTACACCTTC.

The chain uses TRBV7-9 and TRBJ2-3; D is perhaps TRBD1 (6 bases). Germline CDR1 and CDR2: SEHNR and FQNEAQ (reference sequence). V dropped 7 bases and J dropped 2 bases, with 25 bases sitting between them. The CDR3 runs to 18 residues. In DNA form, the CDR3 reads TGTGCCAGCATCACTTATCGTTCGGGACAAAGTCTCACAGATACGCAGTATTTT. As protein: CASITYRSGQSLTDTQYF.

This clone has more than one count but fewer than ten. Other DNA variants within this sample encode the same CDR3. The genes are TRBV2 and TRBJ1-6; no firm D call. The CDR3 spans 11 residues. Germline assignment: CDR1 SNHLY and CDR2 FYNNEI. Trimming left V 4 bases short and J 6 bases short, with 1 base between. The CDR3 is CASSANSPLHF. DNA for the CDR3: TGTGCCAGCAGTGCTAATTCACCCCTCCACTTT.

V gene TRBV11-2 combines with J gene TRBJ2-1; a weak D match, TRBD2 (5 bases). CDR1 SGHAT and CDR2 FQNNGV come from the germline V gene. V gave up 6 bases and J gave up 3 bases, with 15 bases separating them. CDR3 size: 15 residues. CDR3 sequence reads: CASSLGYGGYNEQFF. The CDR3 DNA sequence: TGTGCCAGCAGTCTCGGGTATGGAGGCTACAATGAGCAGTTCTTC.

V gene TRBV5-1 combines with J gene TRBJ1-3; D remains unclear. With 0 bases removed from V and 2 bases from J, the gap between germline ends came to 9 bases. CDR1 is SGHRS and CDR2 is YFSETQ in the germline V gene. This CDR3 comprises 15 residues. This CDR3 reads CASSLGRLAGNTIYF. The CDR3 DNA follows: TGCGCCAGCAGCTTGGGGAGGTTGGCTGGAAACACCATATATTTT.

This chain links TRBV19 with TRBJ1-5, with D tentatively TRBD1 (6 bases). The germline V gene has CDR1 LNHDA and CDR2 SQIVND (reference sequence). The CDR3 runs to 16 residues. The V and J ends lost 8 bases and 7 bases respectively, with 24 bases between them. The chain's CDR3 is CASSRWGWGAGQPQHF. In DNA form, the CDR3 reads TGTGCCAGTTCCCGGTGGGGGTGGGGGGCCGGACAGCCCCAGCATTTT.